This record covers a single TCR beta chain. As yet, its antigen is unknown. A second PCR of roughly 7 to 11 cycles used a sample-barcoded 5' primer and a J-beta primer mix. A template-switch adaptor with 12 random nucleotides tagged each cDNA molecule. No fewer than 3 million CDR3-containing paired-end reads came from each sample. TCRdb re-called the 5' RACE reads with MiXCR, one entry per CDR3 protein. This table has approximately 810,000 distinct CDR3 sequences, about 30% appearing once. V dropped 7 bases and J dropped 3 bases, with 15 bases sitting between them. CDR3 length: 13 amino acids. The germline V gene encodes CDR1 SQVTM and CDR2 ANQGSEA. This sample is part of a study of blood T cells in healthy people across ages. Study-level results: Versus aged donors, long-lived donors had higher diversity and more naive CD4+ cells. The study found TCR beta diversity correlated strongly with naive T cell percentage.

Sample: blood. This sequence originates from an elderly woman in good health. The chain joins TRBV29-1 to TRBJ1-1, with D hard to call. The DNA for the CDR3 is TGCAGCGCTTACTTGCTTGTGGACACTGAAGCTTTCTTT. This codes for CSAYLLVDTEAFF.